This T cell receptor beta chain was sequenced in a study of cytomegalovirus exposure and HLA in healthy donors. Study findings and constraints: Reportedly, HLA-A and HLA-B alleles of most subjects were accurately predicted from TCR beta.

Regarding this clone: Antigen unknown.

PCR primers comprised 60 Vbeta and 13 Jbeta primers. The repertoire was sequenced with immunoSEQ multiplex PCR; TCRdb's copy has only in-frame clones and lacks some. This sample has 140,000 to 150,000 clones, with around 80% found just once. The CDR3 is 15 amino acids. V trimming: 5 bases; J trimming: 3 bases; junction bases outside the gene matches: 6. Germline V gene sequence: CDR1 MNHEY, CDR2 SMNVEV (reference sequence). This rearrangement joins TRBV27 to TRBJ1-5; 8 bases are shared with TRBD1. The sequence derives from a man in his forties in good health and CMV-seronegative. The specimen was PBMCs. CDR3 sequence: CASSRRGQVNQPQHF. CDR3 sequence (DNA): TGTGCCAGCAGTCGCAGGGGGCAGGTCAATCAGCCCCAGCATTTT.